The 2 T cell receptor beta chains presented below share a single source sample, sequenced in a study of T cell clonotyping in hematopoietic cell transplantation. Profiling relied on immunoSEQ multiplex PCR, and the TCRdb table lists in-frame clones only, not all of them. The sample includes some 30,000 clones, around 80% seen only once; the top ten take 6% to 8%. Time point denoted: recipient sample about 28 days before transplant, after cytoreduction. The starting material was peripheral blood mononuclear cells, obtained before stem cell transplant. These receptors came from a young woman with chronic myeloid leukemia. Some clones in this sample may be carry-over from other donors' samples.

The chain is built from TRBV25-1 and TRBJ1-1, with D possibly being TRBD1 (5 bases). The V end was cut by 6 bases, the J end by 3 bases, with 20 bases between. The CDR3 runs to 16 residues. The germline V gene encodes CDR1 MGHDK and CDR2 SYGVNS. CDR3 coding DNA: TGTGCCAGCAGACCCGACCCGGGACTGGGGGACACTGAAGCTTTCTTT. Translated: CASRPDPGLGDTEAFF.

The chain uses TRBV30 and TRBJ1-2; unclear D gene. The CDR3 contains 11 residues. The germline V and J ends were trimmed by 0 bases and 2 bases, with 1 base remaining between them. The germline V gene has CDR1 GTSNPN and CDR2 SVGIG (reference sequence). CDR3 coding DNA: TGTGCCTGGAGTGTAAACTATGGCTACACCTTC. Its protein product is CAWSVNYGYTF.